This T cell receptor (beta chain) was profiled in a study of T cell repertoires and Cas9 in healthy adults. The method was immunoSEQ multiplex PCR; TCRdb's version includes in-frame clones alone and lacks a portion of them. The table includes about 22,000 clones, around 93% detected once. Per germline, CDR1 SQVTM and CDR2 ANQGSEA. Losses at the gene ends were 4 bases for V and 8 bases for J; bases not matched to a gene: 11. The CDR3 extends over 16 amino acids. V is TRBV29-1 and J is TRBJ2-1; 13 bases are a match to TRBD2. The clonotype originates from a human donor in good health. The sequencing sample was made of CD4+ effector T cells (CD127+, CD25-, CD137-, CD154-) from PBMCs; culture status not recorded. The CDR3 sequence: CSVGTPRTSGSDEQFF. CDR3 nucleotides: TGCAGCGTTGGCACCCCAAGGACTAGCGGGAGTGATGAGCAGTTCTTC.